This T cell receptor beta chain came from a study of shared clonotypes between healthy human individuals. Comments on this clone: No antigen is known for it.

For every subset, genomic DNA was evenly distributed across several immunoSEQ plates. In the study's own analysis: Filtering was not the same, since immunoSEQ gave junction-only sequences without quality scores. Some clones are missing from TCRdb's copy, which holds only in-frame ones; the method was immunoSEQ multiplex PCR. V, J and clone size derive from that table, while D and trimming were established from the DNA sequence. Seen here are roughly 2.4 million clones, approximately 95% observed once, and the top ten hold around 0.13%. The study's findings and limits: The sole specimen, blood, was sampled, and tissue repertoires likely differ. Naive CD4 clonotype sharing across several donors was 4.5% to 6%.

The sample taken for sequencing was naive CD4+ T cells sorted from blood. Subset reported: CD45RA+ positively selected. The source of this sequence is a man between 18 and 29 years old in good health.

This chain's CDR3 is CASSFGPPSYNEQFF. CDR3 bases: TGTGCCAGCAGCTTCGGGCCCCCCTCCTACAATGAGCAGTTCTTC. The rearrangement joins TRBV7-2 to TRBJ2-1, with D unclear. Trimming cost V 3 bases and J 0 bases, with 9 bases left between them. Germline V gene sequence: CDR1 SGHTA, CDR2 FQGNSA. This CDR3 is built from 15 residues.